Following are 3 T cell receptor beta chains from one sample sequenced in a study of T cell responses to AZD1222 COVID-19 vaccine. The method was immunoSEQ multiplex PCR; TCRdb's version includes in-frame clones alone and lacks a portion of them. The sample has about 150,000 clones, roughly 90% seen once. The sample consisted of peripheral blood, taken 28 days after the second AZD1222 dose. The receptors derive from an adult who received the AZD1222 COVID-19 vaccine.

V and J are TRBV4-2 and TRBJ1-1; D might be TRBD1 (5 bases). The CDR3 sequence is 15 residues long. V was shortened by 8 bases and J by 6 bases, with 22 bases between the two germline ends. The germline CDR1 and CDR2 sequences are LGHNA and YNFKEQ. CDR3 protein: CASLPGGGSVAEAFF. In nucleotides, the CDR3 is TGTGCCAGCCTACCAGGCGGGGGGTCTGTCGCTGAAGCTTTCTTT.

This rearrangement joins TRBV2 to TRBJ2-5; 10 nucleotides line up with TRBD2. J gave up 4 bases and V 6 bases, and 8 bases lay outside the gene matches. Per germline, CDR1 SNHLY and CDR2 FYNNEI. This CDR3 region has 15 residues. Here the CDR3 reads CASSPGLASSETQYF. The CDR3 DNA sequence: TGTGCCAGCAGCCCGGGACTAGCGTCTTCAGAGACCCAGTACTTC.

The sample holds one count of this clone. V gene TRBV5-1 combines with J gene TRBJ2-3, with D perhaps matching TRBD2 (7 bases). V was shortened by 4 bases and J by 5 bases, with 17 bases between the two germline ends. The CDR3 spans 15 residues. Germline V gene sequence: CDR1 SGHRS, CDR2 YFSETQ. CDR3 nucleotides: TGCGCCAGCAGCCCATCTTGGGGGGGCCTAGATACGCAGTATTTT. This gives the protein CASSPSWGGLDTQYF.